The T cell receptor beta chain under discussion was sequenced for a study of blood T cell repertoires in COVID-19. Looking at the study overall: Material from acute and convalescent COVID-19 was sourced from the United States, Italy and Spain. Sources were T cells, B-cell-depleted T cells, or PBMCs; the material itself was cDNA or gDNA.

Authors' methods: Nucleated cell number was recorded as an estimate derived from reference gene primer amplification. Clones were read by immunoSEQ multiplex PCR, and TCRdb kept only the in-frame ones, dropping some. V, J and clone size derive from that table, while D and trimming were established from the DNA sequence. The sample yields around 210,000 clones, approximately 87% seen once. V shed 7 bases and J 5 bases; nucleotides not matched to a gene: 7. The CDR3 contains 13 residues. Per the germline V gene, CDR1 is ENHRY and CDR2 is SYGVKD. The sample was peripheral blood. This rearrangement joins TRBV10-3 to TRBJ2-5, with 7 bases lining up with TRBD2. The TCR was taken from a woman between 65 and 79 years old with acute or convalescent COVID-19. For the CDR3, the DNA is TGTGCCATCAAGCGGCGGGAGTTCGAGACCCAGTACTTC. Translating gives CAIKRREFETQYF.